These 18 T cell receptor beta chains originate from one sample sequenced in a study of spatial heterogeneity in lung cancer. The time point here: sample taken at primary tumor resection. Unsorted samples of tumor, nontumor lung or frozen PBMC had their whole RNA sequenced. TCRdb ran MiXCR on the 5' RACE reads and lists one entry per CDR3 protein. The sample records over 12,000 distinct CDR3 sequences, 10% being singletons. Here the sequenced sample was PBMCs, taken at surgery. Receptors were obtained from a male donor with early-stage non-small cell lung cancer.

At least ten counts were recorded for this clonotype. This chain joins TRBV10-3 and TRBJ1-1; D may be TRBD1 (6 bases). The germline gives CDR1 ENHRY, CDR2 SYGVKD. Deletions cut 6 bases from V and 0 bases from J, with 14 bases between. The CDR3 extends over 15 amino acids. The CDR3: CAIRTDSKMNTEAFF. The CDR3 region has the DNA TGTGCCATCAGGACGGACAGCAAAATGAACACTGAAGCTTTCTTT.

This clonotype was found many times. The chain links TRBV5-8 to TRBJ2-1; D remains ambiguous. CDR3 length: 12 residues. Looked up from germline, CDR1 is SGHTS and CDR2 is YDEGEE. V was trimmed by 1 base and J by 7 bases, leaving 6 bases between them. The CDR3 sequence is CASSLYGNEQFF. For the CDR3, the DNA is TGTGCCAGCAGCTTGTATGGGAATGAGCAGTTCTTC.

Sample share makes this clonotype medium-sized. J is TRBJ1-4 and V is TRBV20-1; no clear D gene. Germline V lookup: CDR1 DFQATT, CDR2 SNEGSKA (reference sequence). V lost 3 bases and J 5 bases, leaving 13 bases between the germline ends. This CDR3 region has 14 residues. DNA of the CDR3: TGCAGTGCTAGCAGTAGGGAGGGAAATGAAAAACTGTTTTTT. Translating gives CSASSREGNEKLFF.

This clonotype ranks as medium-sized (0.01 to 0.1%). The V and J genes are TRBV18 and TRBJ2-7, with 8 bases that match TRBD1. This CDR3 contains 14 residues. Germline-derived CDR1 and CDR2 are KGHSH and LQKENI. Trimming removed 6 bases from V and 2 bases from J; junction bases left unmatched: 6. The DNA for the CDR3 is TGTGCCAGCTCTGCCGGGACAGGAGCCTACGAGCAGTACTTC. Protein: CASSAGTGAYEQYF.

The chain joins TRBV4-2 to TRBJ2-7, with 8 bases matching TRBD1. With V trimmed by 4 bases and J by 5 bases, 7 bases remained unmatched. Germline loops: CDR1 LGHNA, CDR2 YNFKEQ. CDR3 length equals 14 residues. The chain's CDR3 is CASSPADRAHEQYF. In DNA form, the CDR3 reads TGTGCCAGCAGCCCAGCGGACAGGGCGCACGAGCAGTACTTC.

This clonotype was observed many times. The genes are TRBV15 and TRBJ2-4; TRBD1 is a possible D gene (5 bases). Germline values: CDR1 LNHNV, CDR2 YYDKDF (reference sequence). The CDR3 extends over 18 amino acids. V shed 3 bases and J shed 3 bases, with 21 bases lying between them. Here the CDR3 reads CATSSGLGDPGNKNIQYF. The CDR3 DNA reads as TGTGCCACCAGCAGCGGGCTTGGGGATCCAGGGAACAAAAACATTCAGTACTTC.

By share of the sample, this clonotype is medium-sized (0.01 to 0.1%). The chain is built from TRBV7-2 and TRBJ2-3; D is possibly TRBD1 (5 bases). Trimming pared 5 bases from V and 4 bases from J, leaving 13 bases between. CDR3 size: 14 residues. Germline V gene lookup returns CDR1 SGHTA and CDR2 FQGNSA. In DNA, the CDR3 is TGTGCCAGCAGCAGAGACAGTCAGGCAGATACGCAGTATTTT. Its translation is CASSRDSQADTQYF.

The CDR3 DNA follows: TGTGCCAGCAGCCAAGATACGCGGGTTGAGGAGCTGTTTTTT. This translates into CASSQDTRVEELFF. The genes are TRBV3-1 and TRBJ2-2, with a possible D match to TRBD2 (5 bases). Germline V gene data show CDR1 as LGHDT and CDR2 as YNNKEL (reference sequence). This CDR3 contains 14 residues. Trimming cost V 0 bases and J 10 bases, with 12 bases left between them.

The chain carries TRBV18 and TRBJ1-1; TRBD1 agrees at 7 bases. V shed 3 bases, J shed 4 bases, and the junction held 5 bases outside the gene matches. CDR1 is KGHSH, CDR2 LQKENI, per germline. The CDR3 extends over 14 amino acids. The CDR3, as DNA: TGTGCCAGCTCACCGACAGGGATGGGCACTGAAGCTTTCTTT. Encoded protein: CASSPTGMGTEAFF.

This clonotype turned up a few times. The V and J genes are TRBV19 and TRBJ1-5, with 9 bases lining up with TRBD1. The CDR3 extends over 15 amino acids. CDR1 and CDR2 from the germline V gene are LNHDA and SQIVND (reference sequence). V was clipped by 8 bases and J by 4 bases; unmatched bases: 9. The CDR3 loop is CASVQGQGLNQPQHF. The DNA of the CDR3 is TGTGCCAGTGTTCAGGGACAGGGACTTAATCAGCCCCAGCATTTT.

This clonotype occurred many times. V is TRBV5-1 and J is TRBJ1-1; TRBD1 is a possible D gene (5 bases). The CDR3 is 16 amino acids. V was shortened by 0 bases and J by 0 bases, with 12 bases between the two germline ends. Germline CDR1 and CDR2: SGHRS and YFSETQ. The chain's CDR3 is CASSLAAGRVNTEAFF. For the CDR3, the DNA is TGCGCCAGCAGCTTGGCCGCAGGGAGGGTGAACACTGAAGCTTTCTTT.

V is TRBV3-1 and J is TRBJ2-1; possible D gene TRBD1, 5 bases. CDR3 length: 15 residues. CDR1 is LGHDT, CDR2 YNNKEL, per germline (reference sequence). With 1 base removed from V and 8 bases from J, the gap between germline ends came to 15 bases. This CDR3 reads CASSQGGLRSDEQFF. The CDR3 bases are TGTGCCAGCAGCCAAGGGGGCCTACGTAGTGATGAGCAGTTCTTC.

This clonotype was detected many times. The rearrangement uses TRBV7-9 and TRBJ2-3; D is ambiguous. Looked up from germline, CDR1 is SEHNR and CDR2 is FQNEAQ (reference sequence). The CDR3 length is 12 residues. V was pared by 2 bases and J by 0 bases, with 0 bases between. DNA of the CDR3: TGTGCCAGCAGCTTAAGCACAGATACGCAGTATTTT. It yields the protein CASSLSTDTQYF.

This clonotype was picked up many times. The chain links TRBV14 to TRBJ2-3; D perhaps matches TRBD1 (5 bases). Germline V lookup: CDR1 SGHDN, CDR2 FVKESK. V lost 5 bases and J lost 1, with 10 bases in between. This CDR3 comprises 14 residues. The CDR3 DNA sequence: TGTGCCAGCAGCAACACACAGGGCACAGATACGCAGTATTTT. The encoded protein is CASSNTQGTDTQYF.

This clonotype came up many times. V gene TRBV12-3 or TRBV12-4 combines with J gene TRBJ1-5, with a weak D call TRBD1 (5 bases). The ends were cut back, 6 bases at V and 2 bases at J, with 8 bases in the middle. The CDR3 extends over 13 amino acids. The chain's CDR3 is CASRQGGNQPQHF. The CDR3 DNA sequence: TGTGCCAGCAGGCAGGGAGGCAATCAGCCCCAGCATTTT.

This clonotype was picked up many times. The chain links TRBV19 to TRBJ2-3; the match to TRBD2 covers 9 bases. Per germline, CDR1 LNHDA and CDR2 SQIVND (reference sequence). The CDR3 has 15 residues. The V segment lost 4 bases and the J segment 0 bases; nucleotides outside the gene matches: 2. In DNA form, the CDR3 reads TGTGCCAGTAGTAGTACTAGCGGGAGCACAGATACGCAGTATTTT. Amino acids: CASSSTSGSTDTQYF.

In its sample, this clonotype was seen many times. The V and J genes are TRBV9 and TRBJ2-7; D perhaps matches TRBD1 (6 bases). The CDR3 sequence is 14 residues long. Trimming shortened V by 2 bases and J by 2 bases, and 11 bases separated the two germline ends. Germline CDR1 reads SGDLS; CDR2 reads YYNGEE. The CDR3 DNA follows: TGTGCCAGCAGCGTCACAGGGATCCCCTACGAGCAGTACTTC. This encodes CASSVTGIPYEQYF.

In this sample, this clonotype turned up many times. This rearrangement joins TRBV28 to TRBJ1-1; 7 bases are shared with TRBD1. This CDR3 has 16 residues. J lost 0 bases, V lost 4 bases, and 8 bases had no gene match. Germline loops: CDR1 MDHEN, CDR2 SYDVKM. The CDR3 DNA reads TGTGCCAGCAGTTCCACAGGGGATTGGGTGAACACTGAAGCTTTCTTT. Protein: CASSSTGDWVNTEAFF.